The rows below give T cell receptor beta chains drawn from one sample of a study of CD8+CD57+ T cells in acquired aplastic anemia. TCRdb independently ran MiXCR on the reads; one entry per CDR3 protein. This table has hundreds of thousands of distinct CDR3 sequences, under 80% appearing once. Sequencing input: sorted CD4+, CD8+, or CD8+CD57+ T cells (not recorded which) from PBMCs. These TCRs come from a human donor in good health, serving as a control. The CDR3 runs from the conserved cysteine through the conserved F or W. The D gene is left open where the match is weak. A clone size is listed for some rows: how often the clone was seen (once, few, many), or a class if it is expanded.

J gene,clone size,CDR3 length,D gene,V gene,CDR3 DNA,CDR3 protein
TRBJ2-7,many,15,TRBD2,TRBV11-2,TGTGCCAGCAGCATTCGGGGGGGGGCCCCCTACGAGCAGTACTTC,CASSIRGGAPYEQYF
TRBJ1-6,NA,16,NA,TRBV7-2,TGTGCCAGCGGCTGGACGGTCCGGAACGTTGAAGCCTTCCTCCACTTT,CASGWTVRNVEAFLHF
TRBJ2-1,once,16,TRBD1,TRBV7-8,TGTGCCAGCAGCCAAGCTATGGGACAGCCCTACAATGAGCAGTTCTTC,CASSQAMGQPYNEQFF
TRBJ1-5,many,15,NA,TRBV6-1,TGTGCCAGCAGTTTGAACGGACTCGGCAATCAGCCCCAGCATTTT,CASSLNGLGNQPQHF
TRBJ2-3,many,15,TRBD2,TRBV7-3,TGTGCCAGCAGCTTAAGGCGGGGGGCCGGAGATACGCAGTATTTT,CASSLRRGAGDTQYF
TRBJ2-3,NA,14,NA,TRBV7-3,TGTGCCAGCAGCTTAGGGGCAGGGAGCGGCTGGACTGAATTT,CASSLGAGSGWTEF
TRBJ1-2,NA,14,NA,TRBV11-1,TGTGCCAGCAGCCCACGGAGGGCGGACTATGGCTACACCTTC,CASSPRRADYGYTF
TRBJ2-7,NA,16,TRBD2,TRBV7-2,TGTGCCAGCACCAGACTAGCGGGGGGGCCTTCCTACGAGCAGTACTTC,CASTRLAGGPSYEQYF
TRBJ1-2,NA,19,NA,TRBV10-3,TGTGCCATCAGTGATAACCAGAACAGGTTAGCCGAAACTAACTATGGCTACACCTTC,CAISDNQNRLAETNYGYTF
TRBJ1-4,once,13,NA,TRBV5-1,TGCGCCAGCAGCTTGGAGGGGGGGGAACCACTGTTTTTT,CASSLEGGEPLFF
TRBJ1-2,few,13,NA,TRBV24-1,TGTGCCACCAGTGATTTGCAGAAGGGTGGCTACACCTTC,CATSDLQKGGYTF
TRBJ1-1,NA,14,TRBD1,TRBV19,TGTGCCAGTAGTCGTGGGACAGAGAACACTGAAGCTTTCTTT,CASSRGTENTEAFF
TRBJ1-1,many,11,NA,TRBV7-2,TGTGCCAGCAGTTACTCCGGGGAAGCTTTCTTT,CASSYSGEAFF
TRBJ2-3,many,16,TRBD2,TRBV6-4,TGTGCCAGCAGTGACTCGGGGCTAGCGGGAGAAGATACGCAGTATTTT,CASSDSGLAGEDTQYF
TRBJ1-4,NA,15,NA,TRBV6-4,TGTGCCAGCAGCTGGTCGGGGGCCACTAATGAAAAACTGTTTTTT,CASSWSGATNEKLFF
TRBJ1-1,many,13,NA,TRBV4-3,TGCGCCAGCAGTTTCGGGCAGGACACTGAAGCTTTCTTT,CASSFGQDTEAFF
TRBJ2-5,NA,13,NA,TRBV10-1,TGCGCCAGCAGTGAAGAGGGTGGGGAGACCCAGTACTTC,CASSEEGGETQYF
TRBJ2-6,NA,14,TRBD1,TRBV10-2,TGTGCCAGCAGTACCGCGACAGGGGCCTACGTCCAGACTTTC,CASSTATGAYVQTF
TRBJ1-2,once,17,TRBD1,TRBV5-1,TGCGCCAGCAGCCCGGGGGACAGCGGGGGACGAGGTTATGGCTACACCTTC,CASSPGDSGGRGYGYTF
TRBJ2-7,NA,15,TRBD1,TRBV7-6,TGTGCCAGCAGCACCGCCGGGACAGGGCAATCAGATAAGTACTTC,CASSTAGTGQSDKYF
TRBJ1-2,many,12,NA,TRBV6-2/TRBV6-3,TGTGCCAGCAGTGGGGGTCCCCGCGGCTACACCTTC,CASSGGPRGYTF
TRBJ1-1,many,14,TRBD1,TRBV6-2/TRBV6-3,TGTGCCAGCAGTAACGGACAGGTTCGAACTGAAGCTTTCTTT,CASSNGQVRTEAFF
TRBJ1-2,NA,14,NA,TRBV2,TGTGCCACCAGCAGAGAAAGGGGGACGGGAGAGTACACCTTC,CATSRERGTGEYTF
TRBJ2-5,many,13,NA,TRBV2,TGTGCCAGCACTTTAACGGGCTTAGAGACCCAGTACTTC,CASTLTGLETQYF
TRBJ1-5,many,13,NA,TRBV19,TGTGCCAGTAGCGACAGGCAAGATCAGCCCCAGCATTTT,CASSDRQDQPQHF
TRBJ2-1,many,15,NA,TRBV6-1,TGTGCCAGCAGCGCCTTAACGGCAGGCTACAATGAGCAGTTCTTC,CASSALTAGYNEQFF
TRBJ2-3,many,15,TRBD1,TRBV10-3,TGTGCCAGCAGTGGTCGGGACAGAAACACAGATACGCAGTATTTT,CASSGRDRNTDTQYF
TRBJ1-1,NA,13,NA,TRBV9,TGTGCCAGCAGCGAAGACCGGGACACCGAAGATTGCTTT,CASSEDRDTEDCF
TRBJ1-1,many,17,NA,TRBV3-1,TGTGCCAGCAGCCAAGGATGGGGGGCGAGGGCGTCTCCTGAAGCTTTCTTT,CASSQGWGARASPEAFF
TRBJ1-1,NA,12,NA,TRBV5-1,TGCGCCAGCAGACTGACCGGCACTGAAGCTTTCTTT,CASRLTGTEAFF
TRBJ2-7,NA,13,NA,TRBV20-1,TGCAGTGCTAAACCTCTAGAGTCCTACGAGCAGTACTTC,CSAKPLESYEQYF
TRBJ1-5,NA,13,NA,TRBV12-3/TRBV12-4,TGTGCCAGCAGACAAGGAGGCGGGCAGCCCCAGCATTTT,CASRQGGGQPQHF
TRBJ1-6,NA,13,NA,TRBV20-1,TGCAGTGCGGGGGGAGGGCTAGCTGAAGCCCTCCACTTT,CSAGGGLAEALHF
TRBJ1-1,NA,13,NA,TRBV9,TGTGCCAGCAGCGTAAACGTGGGGACGGAGACCCAGTTT,CASSVNVGTETQF
TRBJ1-1,many,15,TRBD1,TRBV6-5,TGTGCCAGCAGCTATCGGACAGGGAGGAACACTGAAGCTTTCTTT,CASSYRTGRNTEAFF
TRBJ1-1,NA,14,NA,TRBV3-1,TGTGCCAGCAGCCCAACCGACCGGAGCGCTGAAGCTTTCTTT,CASSPTDRSAEAFF
TRBJ1-6,NA,15,NA,TRBV13,TGCGCCAGCACCTTACACGACCTCCTTAATTCACCCCTCCACTTT,CASTLHDLLNSPLHF
TRBJ2-3,NA,15,NA,TRBV15,TGTGCCAGCAGCAGAACCGGTGCAGGTGGAAATACGCAGTTCTTT,CASSRTGAGGNTQFF
TRBJ1-2,NA,14,TRBD1,TRBV9,TGTGCCAGCAGGCCCGACAGGGACAACTATTGCTACCCCTTC,CASRPDRDNYCYPF
TRBJ1-3,many,11,NA,TRBV5-5,TGTGCCAGCAGTTTAGAGGCGACCATATATTTT,CASSLEATIYF
TRBJ1-1,NA,13,TRBD1,TRBV2,TGTGCCAGCAGTGTCACGGACAGGGCGGAAGCTTTCTTT,CASSVTDRAEAFF
TRBJ2-7,few,18,TRBD1,TRBV7-8,TGTGCCAGTAGTATAGATTCCCACCGGGACAGGGTCCCCTACGAGCAGTACTTC,CASSIDSHRDRVPYEQYF
TRBJ1-5,NA,17,NA,TRBV7-8,TGTGCCAGCAGTGCAGTGCAGGGATTTGCCATTCTGGAGCCCCAGCATTTT,CASSAVQGFAILEPQHF
TRBJ1-2,NA,13,NA,TRBV20-1,TGCAGTGCCACGGCCTTTACCTACGAGCGCTACACCTTC,CSATAFTYERYTF
TRBJ2-2,NA,15,NA,TRBV12-3/TRBV12-4,TGTGCCAGCAGTAAAGACGTACTCGACACCGGGGAGCTGTTTTTT,CASSKDVLDTGELFF
TRBJ1-5,NA,16,NA,TRBV7-2,TGTGCCAGCACCCCCCAGGGAGGGGGGGGCCGTCAGCCCCAGCATTTT,CASTPQGGGGRQPQHF
TRBJ1-1,NA,12,NA,TRBV7-9,TGTGCCAGCGGGGAGCAAAAGGGTGAAGCTTTCTTT,CASGEQKGEAFF
TRBJ1-2,few,16,NA,TRBV5-1,TGCGCCAGCAGCTTGGTCGAAATGGGGGGCGCCAATGGCTACACCTTC,CASSLVEMGGANGYTF
TRBJ1-1,NA,13,NA,TRBV10-3,TGTGCCACCCGGACCGATACCGTTACTGAAGCTTTCTTT,CATRTDTVTEAFF
TRBJ1-3,few,12,NA,TRBV2,TGTGCCAGCAGTTGCGGGGGAAACACCATATATTTT,CASSCGGNTIYF
TRBJ1-2,NA,13,NA,TRBV9,TGTGCCAGCAGCTTCCAGAGAGGCACAGATACGCAGTTC,CASSFQRGTDTQF
TRBJ1-6,NA,13,NA,TRBV12-3/TRBV12-4,TGTGCCAGTAACGGGGGCAGGCAAGCACCCCTCCACTTT,CASNGGRQAPLHF
TRBJ2-3,NA,13,NA,TRBV7-2,TGTGCCACCAGCTCAGGGAGAAGAGATACGCAGTATTTC,CATSSGRRDTQYF
TRBJ1-6,NA,15,NA,TRBV9,TGTGCCAGCAGCGTACCCTGGGGGGACAATTCACCCCTCCACTTT,CASSVPWGDNSPLHF
TRBJ1-3,NA,15,NA,TRBV2,TGCGCCAGCAGCCGGCAGGGTGGTATCGCCGGGGAGATGTTTTTT,CASSRQGGIAGEMFF
TRBJ2-7,many,12,NA,TRBV20-1,TGCAGCGGAGGTGGGGGGCCCTACGAGCAGTACTTC,CSGGGGPYEQYF
TRBJ1-2,many,13,NA,TRBV20-1,TGCAGTGCTAGTTCCAGGGGAGCCTATGGCTACACCTTC,CSASSRGAYGYTF
TRBJ2-7,NA,13,TRBD1,TRBV7-2,TGTGCCGCCCAACCCAGGGGGTTCGACGAGCAGTACTTC,CAAQPRGFDEQYF
TRBJ2-3,NA,17,TRBD2,TRBV27,TGTGCCAGCAGTCTCAGGGGAGTAGCGGGGCACACAGATACGCAGTATTTT,CASSLRGVAGHTDTQYF
TRBJ2-5,NA,14,TRBD2,TRBV10-1,TGCGCCAGTAGCGCTAGCGGGGGGGGAGAGACCCAGTACTTC,CASSASGGGETQYF